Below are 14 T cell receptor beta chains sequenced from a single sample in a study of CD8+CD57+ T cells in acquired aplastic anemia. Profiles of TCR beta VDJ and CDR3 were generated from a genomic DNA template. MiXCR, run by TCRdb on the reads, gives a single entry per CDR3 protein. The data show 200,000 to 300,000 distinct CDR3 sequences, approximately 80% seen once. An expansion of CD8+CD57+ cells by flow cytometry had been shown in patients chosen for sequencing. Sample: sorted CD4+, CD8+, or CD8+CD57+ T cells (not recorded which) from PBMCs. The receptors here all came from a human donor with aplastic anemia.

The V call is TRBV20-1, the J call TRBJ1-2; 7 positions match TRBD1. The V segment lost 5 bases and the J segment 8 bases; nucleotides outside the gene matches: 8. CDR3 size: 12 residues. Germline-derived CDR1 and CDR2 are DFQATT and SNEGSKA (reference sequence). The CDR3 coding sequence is TGCAGTGCTTCAGGGGGGGAGAGGGGCTACACCTTC. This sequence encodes CSASGGERGYTF.

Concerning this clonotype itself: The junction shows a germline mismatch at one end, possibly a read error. The CDR3 nucleotides are TGTGCCAGCAGCGTAGAAGGGGGTAGAGGCTACACCTTC. Its protein product is CASSVEGGRGYTF. The J gene is TRBJ1-2, the V gene TRBV10-2; D perhaps matches TRBD1 (6 bases). The CDR3 covers 13 residues. CDR1 is WSHSY and CDR2 is SAAADI in the germline V gene.

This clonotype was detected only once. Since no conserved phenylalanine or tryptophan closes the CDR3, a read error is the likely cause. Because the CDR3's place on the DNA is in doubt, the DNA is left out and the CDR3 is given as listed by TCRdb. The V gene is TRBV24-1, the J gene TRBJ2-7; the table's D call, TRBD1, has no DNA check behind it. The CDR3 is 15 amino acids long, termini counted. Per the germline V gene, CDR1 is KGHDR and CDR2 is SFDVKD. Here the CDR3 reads CATSDAGNYGYAHCS.

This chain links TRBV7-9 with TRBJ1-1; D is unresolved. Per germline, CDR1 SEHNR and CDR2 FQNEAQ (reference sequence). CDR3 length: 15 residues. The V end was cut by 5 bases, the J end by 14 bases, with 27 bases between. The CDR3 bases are TGTGCCAGCAGCCCAGCGCTGACGGCAAAGACCCAGTACTTCTTT. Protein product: CASSPALTAKTQYFF.

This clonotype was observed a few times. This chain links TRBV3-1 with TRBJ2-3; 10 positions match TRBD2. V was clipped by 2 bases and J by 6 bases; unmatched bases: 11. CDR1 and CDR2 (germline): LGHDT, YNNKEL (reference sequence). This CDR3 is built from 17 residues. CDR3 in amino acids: CASSQWFQRGGQDTQYF. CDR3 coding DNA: TGTGCCAGCAGCCAATGGTTCCAGCGGGGGGGCCAGGATACGCAGTATTTT.

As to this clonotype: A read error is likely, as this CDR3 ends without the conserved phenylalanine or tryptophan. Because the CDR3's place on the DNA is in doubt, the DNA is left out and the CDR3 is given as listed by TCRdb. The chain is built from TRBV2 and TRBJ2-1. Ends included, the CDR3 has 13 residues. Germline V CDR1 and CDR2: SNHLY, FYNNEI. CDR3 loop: CASSDTRIHKHFS.

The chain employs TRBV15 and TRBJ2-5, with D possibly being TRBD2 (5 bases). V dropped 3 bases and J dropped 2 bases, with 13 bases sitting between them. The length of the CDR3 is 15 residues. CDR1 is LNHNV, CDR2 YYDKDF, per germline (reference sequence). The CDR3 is CATSSAPEGQETQYF. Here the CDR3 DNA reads TGTGCCACCAGCAGTGCCCCCGAGGGTCAAGAGACCCAGTACTTC.

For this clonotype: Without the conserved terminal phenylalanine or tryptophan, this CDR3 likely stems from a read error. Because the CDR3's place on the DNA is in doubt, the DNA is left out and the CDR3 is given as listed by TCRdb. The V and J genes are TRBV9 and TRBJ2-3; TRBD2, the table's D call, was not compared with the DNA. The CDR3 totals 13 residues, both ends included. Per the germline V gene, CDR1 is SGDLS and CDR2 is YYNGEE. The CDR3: CASSVGAGTNNEL.

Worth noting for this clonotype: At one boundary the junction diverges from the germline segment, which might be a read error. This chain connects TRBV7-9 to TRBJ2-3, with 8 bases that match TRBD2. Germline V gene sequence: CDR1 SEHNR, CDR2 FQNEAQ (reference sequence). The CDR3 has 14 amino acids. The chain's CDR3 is CASSLQRSGGTQEF. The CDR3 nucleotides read TGTGCCAGCAGCTTACAAAGAAGCGGGGGTACGCAGGAGTTT.

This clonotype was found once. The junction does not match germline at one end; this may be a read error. CDR3 bases: TGTGCCAGCAGCTTTCATGCAGGTCGGACAGCCCTTTCCTTT. Translated: CASSFHAGRTALSF. J is TRBJ2-3 and V is TRBV7-8; possibly TRBD1 for D (6 bases). The germline V gene encodes CDR1 SGHVS and CDR2 FQNEAQ. The CDR3 length is 14 residues. The full variable domain, in which reference TRBV7-8 and TRBJ2-3 provide the parts outside the CDR3, is GAGVSQSPRYKVAKRGQDVALRCDPISGHVSLFWYQQALGQGPEFLTYFQNEAQLDKSGLPSDRFFAERPEGSVSTLKIQRTQQEDSAVYLCASSFHAGRTALSFGPGTRLTVL.

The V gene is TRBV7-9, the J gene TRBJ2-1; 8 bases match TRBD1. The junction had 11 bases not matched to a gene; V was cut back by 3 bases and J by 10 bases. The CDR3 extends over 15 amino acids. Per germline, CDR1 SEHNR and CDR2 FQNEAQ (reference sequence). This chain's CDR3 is CASSFVTGDYYEQFF. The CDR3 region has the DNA TGTGCCAGCAGCTTTGTGACAGGGGATTACTACGAGCAGTTCTTC.

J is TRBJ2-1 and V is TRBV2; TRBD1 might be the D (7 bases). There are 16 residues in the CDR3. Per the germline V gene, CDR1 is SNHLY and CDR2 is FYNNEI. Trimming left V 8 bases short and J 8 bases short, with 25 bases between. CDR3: CASGQGGGNAQYEQFF. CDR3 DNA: TGTGCCAGCGGCCAGGGGGGCGGAAACGCTCAGTATGAGCAGTTCTTC.

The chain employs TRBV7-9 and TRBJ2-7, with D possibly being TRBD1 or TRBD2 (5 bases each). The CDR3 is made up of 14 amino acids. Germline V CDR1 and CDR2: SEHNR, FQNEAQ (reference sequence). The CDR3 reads CASSLAGRYGANVV. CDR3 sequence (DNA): TGTGCCAGCAGCTTAGCGGGTAGGTACGGGGCCAACGTCGTC.

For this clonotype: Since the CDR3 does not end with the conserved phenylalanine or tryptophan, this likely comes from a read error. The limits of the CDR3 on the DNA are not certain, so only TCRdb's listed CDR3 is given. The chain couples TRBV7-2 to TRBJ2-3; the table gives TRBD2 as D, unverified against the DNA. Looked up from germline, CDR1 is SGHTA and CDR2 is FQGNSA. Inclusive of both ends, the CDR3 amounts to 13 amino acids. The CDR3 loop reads CASSLGRGATTSI.